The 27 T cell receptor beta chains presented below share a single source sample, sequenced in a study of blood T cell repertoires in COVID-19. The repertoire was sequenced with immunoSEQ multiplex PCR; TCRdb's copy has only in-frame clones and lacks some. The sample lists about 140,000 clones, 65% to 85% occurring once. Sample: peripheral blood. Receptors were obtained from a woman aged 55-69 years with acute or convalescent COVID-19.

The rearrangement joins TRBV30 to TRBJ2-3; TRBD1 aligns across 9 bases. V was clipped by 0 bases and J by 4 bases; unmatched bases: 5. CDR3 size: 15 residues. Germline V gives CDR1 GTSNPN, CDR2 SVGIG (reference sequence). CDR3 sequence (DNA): TGTGCCTGGAGTGTACTGGGACAGGGTTCAGATACGCAGTATTTT. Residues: CAWSVLGQGSDTQYF.

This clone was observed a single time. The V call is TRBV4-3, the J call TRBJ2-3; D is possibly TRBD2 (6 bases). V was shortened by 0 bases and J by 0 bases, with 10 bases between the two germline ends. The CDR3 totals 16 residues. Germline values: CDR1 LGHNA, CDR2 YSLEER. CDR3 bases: TGCGCCAGCAGCCAAGATAAGGAGGGTAGCACAGATACGCAGTATTTT. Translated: CASSQDKEGSTDTQYF.

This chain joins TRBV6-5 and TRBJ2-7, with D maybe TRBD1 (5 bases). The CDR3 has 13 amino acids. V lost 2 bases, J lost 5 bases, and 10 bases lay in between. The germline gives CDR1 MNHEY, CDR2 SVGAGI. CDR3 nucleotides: TGTGCCAGCAGTTACGCTCAGGGTAACGAGCAGTACTTC. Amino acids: CASSYAQGNEQYF.

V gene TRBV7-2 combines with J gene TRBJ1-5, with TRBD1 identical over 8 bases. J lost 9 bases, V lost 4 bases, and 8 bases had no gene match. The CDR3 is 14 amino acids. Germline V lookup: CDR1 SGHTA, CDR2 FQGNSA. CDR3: CASSSGQGGRPQHF. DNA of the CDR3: TGTGCCAGCAGCTCAGGACAGGGTGGACGGCCCCAGCATTTT. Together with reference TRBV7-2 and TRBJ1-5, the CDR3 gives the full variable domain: GAGVSQSPSNKVTEKGKDVELRCDPISGHTALYWYRQSLGQGLEFLIYFQGNSAPDKSGLPSDRFSAERTGGSVSTLTIQRTQQEDSAVYLCASSSGQGGRPQHFGDGTRLSIL.

The DNA of the CDR3 is TGCAGTGTCCGGGATGGGTACGAGCAGTACTTC. It translates to CSVRDGYEQYF. The genes are TRBV20-1 and TRBJ2-7, with TRBD2 as a possible D gene (5 bases). The ends were cut back, 7 bases at V and 4 bases at J, with 11 bases in the middle. The CDR3 consists of 11 residues. Germline V gene sequence: CDR1 DFQATT, CDR2 SNEGSKA (reference sequence).

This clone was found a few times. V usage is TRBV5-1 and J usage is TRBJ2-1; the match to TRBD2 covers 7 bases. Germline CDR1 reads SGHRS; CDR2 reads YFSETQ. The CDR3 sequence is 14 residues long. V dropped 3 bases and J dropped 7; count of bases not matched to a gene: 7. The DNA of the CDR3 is TGCGCCAGCAGCTCCTCCGGGACTACAAATGAGCAGTTCTTC. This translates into CASSSSGTTNEQFF. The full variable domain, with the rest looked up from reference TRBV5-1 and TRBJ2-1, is KAGVTQTPRYLIKTRGQQVTLSCSPISGHRSVSWYQQTPGQGLQFLFEYFSETQRNKGNFPGRFSGRQFSNSRSEMNVSTLELGDSALYLCASSSSGTTNEQFFGPGTRLTVL.

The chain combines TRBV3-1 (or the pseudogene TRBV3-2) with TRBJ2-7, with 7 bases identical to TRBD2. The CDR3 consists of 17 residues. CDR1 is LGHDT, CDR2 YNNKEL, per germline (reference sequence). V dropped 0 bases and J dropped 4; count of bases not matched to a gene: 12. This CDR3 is CASSQDTREVSGYEQYF. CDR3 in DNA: TGTGCCAGCAGCCAAGACACCCGGGAGGTTTCCGGATACGAGCAGTACTTC.

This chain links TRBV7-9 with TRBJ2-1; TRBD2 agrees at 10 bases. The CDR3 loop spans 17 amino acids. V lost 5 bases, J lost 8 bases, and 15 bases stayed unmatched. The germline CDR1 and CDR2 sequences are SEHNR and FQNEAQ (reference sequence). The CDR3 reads CASSTITPSGSHYEQFF. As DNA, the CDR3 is TGTGCCAGCAGCACAATTACCCCTAGCGGGAGTCACTATGAGCAGTTCTTC.

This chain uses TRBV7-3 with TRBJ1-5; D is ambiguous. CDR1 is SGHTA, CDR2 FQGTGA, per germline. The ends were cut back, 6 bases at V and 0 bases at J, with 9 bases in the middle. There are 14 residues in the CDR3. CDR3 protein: CASSFRGSNQPQHF. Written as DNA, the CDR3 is TGTGCCAGCAGTTTCCGGGGTAGCAATCAGCCCCAGCATTTT.

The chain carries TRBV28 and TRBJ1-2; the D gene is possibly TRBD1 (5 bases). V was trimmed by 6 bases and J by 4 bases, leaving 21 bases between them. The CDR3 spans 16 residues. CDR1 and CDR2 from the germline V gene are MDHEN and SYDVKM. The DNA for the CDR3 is TGTGCCAGCAGCACCTTTATGTCAGGGTTACGCTATGGCTACACCTTC. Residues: CASSTFMSGLRYGYTF.

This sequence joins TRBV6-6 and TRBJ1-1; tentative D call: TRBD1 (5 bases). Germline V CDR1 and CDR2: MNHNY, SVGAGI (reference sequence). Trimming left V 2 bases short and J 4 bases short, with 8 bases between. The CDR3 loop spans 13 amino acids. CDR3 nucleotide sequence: TGTGCCAGCAGTTACCCAACAGGCACTGAAGCTTTCTTT. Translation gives CASSYPTGTEAFF.

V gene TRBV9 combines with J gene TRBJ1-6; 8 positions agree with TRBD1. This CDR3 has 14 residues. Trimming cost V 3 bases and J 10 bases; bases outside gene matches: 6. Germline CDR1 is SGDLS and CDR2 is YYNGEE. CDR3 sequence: CASSAGGIYSPLHF. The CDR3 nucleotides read TGTGCCAGCAGCGCAGGGGGCATCTACTCACCCCTCCACTTT.

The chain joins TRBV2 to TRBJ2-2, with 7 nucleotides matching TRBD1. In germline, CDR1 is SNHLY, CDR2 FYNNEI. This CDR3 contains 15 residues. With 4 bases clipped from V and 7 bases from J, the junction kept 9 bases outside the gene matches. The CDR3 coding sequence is TGTGCCAGCAGTGTAGGGACAGTACGAGGCGGGGAGCTGTTTTTT. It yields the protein CASSVGTVRGGELFF.

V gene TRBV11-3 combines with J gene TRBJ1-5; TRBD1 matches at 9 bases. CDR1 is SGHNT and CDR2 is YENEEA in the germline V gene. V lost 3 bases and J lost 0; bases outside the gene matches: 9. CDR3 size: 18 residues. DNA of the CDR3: TGTGCCAGCAGCTTTACAGGGGGCCGAACGGGTAGCAATCAGCCCCAGCATTTT. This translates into CASSFTGGRTGSNQPQHF.

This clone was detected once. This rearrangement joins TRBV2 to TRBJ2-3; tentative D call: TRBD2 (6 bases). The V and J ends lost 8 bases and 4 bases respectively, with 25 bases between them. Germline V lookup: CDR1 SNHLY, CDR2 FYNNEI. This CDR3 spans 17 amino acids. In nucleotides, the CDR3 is TGTGCCAGCGGGGCAAGGCGGGACCGACATGCCGCAGATACGCAGTATTTT. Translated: CASGARRDRHAADTQYF.

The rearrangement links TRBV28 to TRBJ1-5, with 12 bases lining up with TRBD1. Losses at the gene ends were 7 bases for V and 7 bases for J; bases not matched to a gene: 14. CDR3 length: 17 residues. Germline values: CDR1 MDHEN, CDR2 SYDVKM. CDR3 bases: TGTGCCAGCACCGAAAACTGGGACAGGGGGCATTTGCAGCCCCAGCATTTT. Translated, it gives CASTENWDRGHLQPQHF.

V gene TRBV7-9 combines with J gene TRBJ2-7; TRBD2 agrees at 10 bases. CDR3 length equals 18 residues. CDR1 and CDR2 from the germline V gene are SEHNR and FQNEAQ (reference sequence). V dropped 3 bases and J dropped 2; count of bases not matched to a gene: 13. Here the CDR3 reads CASSFSGRAFVIAYEQYF. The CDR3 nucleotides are TGTGCCAGCAGCTTCAGCGGGAGGGCCTTTGTAATAGCCTACGAGCAGTACTTC.

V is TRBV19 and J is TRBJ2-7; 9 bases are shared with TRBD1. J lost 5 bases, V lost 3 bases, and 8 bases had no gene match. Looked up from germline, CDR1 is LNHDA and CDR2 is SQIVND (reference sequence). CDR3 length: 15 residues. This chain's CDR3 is CASSIRLDRGDEQYF. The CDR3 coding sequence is TGTGCCAGTAGTATTCGTCTGGACAGGGGCGACGAGCAGTACTTC.

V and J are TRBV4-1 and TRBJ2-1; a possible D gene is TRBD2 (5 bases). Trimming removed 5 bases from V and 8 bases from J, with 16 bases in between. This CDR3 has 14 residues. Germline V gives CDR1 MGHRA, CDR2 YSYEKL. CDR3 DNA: TGCGCCAGCAGCGCCACGCAGGCCGGGGATGAGCAGTTCTTC. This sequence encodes CASSATQAGDEQFF.

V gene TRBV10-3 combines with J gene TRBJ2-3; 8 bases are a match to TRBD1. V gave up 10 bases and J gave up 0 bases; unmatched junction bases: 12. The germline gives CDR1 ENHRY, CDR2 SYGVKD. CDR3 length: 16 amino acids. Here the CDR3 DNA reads TGTGCCACCTCCGGACAGGGTAATTTTAGCACAGATACGCAGTATTTT. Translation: CATSGQGNFSTDTQYF.

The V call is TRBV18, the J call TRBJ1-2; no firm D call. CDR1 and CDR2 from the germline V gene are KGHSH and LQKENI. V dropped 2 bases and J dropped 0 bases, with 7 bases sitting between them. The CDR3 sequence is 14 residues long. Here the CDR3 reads CASSPTQTNYGYTF. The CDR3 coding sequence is TGTGCCAGCTCACCAACTCAAACTAACTATGGCTACACCTTC.

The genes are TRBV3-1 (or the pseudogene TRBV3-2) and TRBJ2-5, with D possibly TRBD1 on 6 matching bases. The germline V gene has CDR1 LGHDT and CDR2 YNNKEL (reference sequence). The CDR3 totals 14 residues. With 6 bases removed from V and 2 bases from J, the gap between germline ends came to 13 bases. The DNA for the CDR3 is TGTGCCAGCAGAATCAGGGGTGGGCAAGAGACCCAGTACTTC. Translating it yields CASRIRGGQETQYF.

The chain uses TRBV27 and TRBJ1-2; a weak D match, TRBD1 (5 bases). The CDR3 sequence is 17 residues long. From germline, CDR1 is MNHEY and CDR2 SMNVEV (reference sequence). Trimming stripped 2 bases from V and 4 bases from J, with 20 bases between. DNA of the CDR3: TGTGCCAGCAGTTTAGTGGGGATCCTGGGCCAGGGCTATGGCTACACCTTC. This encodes CASSLVGILGQGYGYTF.

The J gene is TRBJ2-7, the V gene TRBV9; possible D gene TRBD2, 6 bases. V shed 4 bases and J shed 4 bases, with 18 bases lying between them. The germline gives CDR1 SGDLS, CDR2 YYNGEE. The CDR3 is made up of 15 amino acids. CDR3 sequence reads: CASSPDGTSLYEQYF. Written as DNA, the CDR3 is TGTGCCAGCAGCCCGGACGGAACTAGCCTTTACGAGCAGTACTTC.

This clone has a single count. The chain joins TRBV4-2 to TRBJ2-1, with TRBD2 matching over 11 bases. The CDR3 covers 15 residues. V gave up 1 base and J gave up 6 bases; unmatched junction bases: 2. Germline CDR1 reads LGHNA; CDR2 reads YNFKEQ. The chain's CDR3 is CASSQGLAGPNEQFF. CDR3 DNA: TGTGCCAGCAGCCAAGGACTAGCGGGACCCAATGAGCAGTTCTTC.

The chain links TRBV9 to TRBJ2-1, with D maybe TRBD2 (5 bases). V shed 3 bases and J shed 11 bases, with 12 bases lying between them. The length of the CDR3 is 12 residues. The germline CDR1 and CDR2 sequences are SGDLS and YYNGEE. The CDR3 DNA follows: TGTGCCAGCAGCGCCCAAGCGGCTCAGCAGTTCTTC. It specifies CASSAQAAQQFF.

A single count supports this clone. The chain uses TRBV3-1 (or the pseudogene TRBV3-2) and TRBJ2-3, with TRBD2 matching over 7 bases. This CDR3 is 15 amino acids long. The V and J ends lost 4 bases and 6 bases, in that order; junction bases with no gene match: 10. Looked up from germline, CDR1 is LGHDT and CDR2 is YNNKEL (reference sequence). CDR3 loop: CASSLQRGVLDTQYF. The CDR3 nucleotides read TGTGCCAGCAGCCTCCAGCGGGGAGTACTGGATACGCAGTATTTT.